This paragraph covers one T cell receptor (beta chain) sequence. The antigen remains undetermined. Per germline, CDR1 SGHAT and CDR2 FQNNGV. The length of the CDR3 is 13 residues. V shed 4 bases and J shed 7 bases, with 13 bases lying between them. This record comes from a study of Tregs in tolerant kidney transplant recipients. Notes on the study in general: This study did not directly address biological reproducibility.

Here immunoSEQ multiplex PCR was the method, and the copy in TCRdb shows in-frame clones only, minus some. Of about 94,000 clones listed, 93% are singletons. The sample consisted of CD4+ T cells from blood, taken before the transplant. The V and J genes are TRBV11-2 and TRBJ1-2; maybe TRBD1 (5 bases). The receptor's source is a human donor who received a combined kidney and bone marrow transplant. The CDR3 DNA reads TGTGCCAGCAGCTCAGGGAGGAACGGTGGCTACACCTTC. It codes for CASSSGRNGGYTF.